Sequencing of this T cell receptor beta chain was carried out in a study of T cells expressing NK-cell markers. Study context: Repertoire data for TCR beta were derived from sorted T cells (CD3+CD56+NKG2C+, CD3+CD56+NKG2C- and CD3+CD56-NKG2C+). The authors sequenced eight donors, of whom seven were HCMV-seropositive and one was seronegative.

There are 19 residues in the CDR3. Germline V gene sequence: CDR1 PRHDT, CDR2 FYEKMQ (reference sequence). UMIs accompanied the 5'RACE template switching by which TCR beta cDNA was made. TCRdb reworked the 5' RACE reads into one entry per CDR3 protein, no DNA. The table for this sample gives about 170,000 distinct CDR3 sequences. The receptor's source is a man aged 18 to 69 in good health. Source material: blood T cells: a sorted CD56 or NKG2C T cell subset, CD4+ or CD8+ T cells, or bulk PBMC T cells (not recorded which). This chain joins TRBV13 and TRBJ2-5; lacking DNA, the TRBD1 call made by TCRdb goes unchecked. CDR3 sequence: CASSSRIGTGPFGEETQYF.